One and the same sample provided the 7 T cell receptor beta chains below, sequenced in a study of T cells after yellow fever vaccination. TCRdb reprocessed the 5' RACE reads with MiXCR, giving one entry per CDR3 protein. The repertoire includes around 310,000 distinct CDR3 sequences, around 4.5% of them detected once, and approximately 20% sits in the top ten. The material was PBMCs, obtained 15 days after the yellow fever booster vaccination. These receptors were collected from a man between 18 and 29 years old who received the YFV17D yellow fever vaccine.

This clonotype was seen ten or more times. The chain has TRBV5-1 and TRBJ2-3; 11 nucleotides align to TRBD2. The germline V gene encodes CDR1 SGHRS and CDR2 YFSETQ. V lost 4 bases, J lost 2 bases, and 6 bases stayed unmatched. This CDR3 region has 16 residues. In nucleotides, the CDR3 is TGCGCCAGCAGCCTCACTAGCGGGGGCGACACAGATACGCAGTATTTT. Amino acid sequence: CASSLTSGGDTDTQYF.

In this sample, this clonotype turned up many times. This sequence joins TRBV6-5 and TRBJ2-2, with TRBD1 matching over 10 bases. With V trimmed by 10 bases and J by 5 bases, 10 bases remained unmatched. The germline CDR1 and CDR2 sequences are MNHEY and SVGAGI. This CDR3 region has 15 residues. The CDR3 coding sequence is TGTGCCATCTCTCCGACAGGGGGCGCGACCGGGGAGCTGTTTTTT. Its translation is CAISPTGGATGELFF.

This clonotype was seen ten or more times. The chain employs TRBV5-5 and TRBJ1-1, with D perhaps TRBD1 (5 bases). Germline CDR1 and CDR2: SGHKS and YYEKEE (reference sequence). V shed 5 bases and J shed 2 bases, with 19 bases lying between them. The CDR3 contains 16 residues. The CDR3, as DNA: TGTGCCAGCAGTCCCCACCCGGGACCGACCAACACTGAAGCTTTCTTT. It is translated as CASSPHPGPTNTEAFF.

This clonotype was detected a few times. V is TRBV11-2 and J is TRBJ1-2, with 8 bases matching TRBD1. This CDR3 is built from 13 residues. The J segment lost 8 bases and the V segment lost 5 bases, leaving 7 bases of the junction unmatched. Germline CDR1 and CDR2: SGHAT and FQNNGV. The chain's CDR3 is CASSGPGGVGYTF. The CDR3 region has the DNA TGTGCCAGCAGCGGACCAGGGGGCGTAGGCTACACCTTC.

This clonotype was recorded at least ten times. The chain links TRBV4-1 to TRBJ2-2, with no clear D. The CDR3 spans 14 residues. The germline V and J ends were trimmed by 4 bases and 5 bases, with 11 bases remaining between them. Germline lookup yields CDR1 MGHRA and CDR2 YSYEKL. CDR3 DNA: TGCGCCAGCAGCCGAGGAGTAGGTACCGGGGAGCTGTTTTTT. Residues: CASSRGVGTGELFF.

This clonotype has a count of ten or more. This rearrangement joins TRBV7-3 to TRBJ2-5; 7 nucleotides match TRBD2. Germline V CDR1 and CDR2: SGHTA, FQGTGA. The CDR3 totals 15 residues. V lost 5 bases to trimming and J lost 5 bases; unmatched junction nucleotides: 11. The CDR3 spells CASSLNPGGRETQYF. In DNA, the CDR3 is TGTGCCAGCAGCCTGAACCCGGGGGGACGGGAGACCCAGTACTTC.

This clonotype was seen a few times. The V and J genes are TRBV18 and TRBJ1-2, with 7 bases lining up with TRBD1. The CDR3 loop spans 17 amino acids. V lost 3 bases and J lost 5; bases outside the gene matches: 15. The V gene's germline CDR1 is KGHSH and CDR2 LQKENI. In DNA, the CDR3 is TGTGCCAGCTCACCTATGGGACAGCAAACTAATCCTTATGGCTACACCTTC. Its translation: CASSPMGQQTNPYGYTF.